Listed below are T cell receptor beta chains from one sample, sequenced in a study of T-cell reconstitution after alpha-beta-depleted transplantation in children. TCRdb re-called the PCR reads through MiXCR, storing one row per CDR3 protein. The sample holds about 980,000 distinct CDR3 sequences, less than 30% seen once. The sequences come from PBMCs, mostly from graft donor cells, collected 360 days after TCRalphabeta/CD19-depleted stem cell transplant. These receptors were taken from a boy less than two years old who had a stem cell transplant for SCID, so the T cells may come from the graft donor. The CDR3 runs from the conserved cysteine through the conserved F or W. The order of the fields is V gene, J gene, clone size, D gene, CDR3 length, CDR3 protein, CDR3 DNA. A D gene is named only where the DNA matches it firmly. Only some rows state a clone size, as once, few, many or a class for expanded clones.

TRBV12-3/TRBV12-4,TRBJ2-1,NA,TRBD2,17,CASSLVQVAGAYNEQFF,TGTGCCAGCAGTTTAGTCCAGGTAGCGGGGGCCTACAATGAGCAGTTCTTC
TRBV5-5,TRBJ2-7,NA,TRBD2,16,CASSLEWRGGPYEQYF,TGTGCCAGCAGCTTGGAATGGCGGGGGGGCCCCTACGAGCAGTACTTC
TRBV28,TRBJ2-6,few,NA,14,CASSLMSGANVLTF,TGTGCCAGCAGTTTGATGTCTGGGGCCAACGTCCTGACTTTC
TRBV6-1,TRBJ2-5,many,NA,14,CASSLLKAQETQYF,TGTGCCAGCAGTCTTTTAAAAGCTCAAGAGACCCAGTACTTC
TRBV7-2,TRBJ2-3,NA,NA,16,CASSLVPGGRADTQYF,TGTGCCAGCAGCTTAGTGCCAGGTGGAAGAGCAGATACGCAGTATTTT
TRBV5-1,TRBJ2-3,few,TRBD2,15,CASSFLAGFTDTQYF,TGCGCCAGCAGCTTTCTAGCGGGTTTCACAGATACGCAGTATTTT
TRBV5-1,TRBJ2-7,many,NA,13,CASSLDTSYEQYF,TGTGCCAGCAGTCTCGATACTTCCTACGAGCAGTACTTC
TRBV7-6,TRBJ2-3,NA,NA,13,CASSSLGPDTQYF,TGTGCCAGCAGCTCCTTAGGGCCAGATACGCAGTATTTT
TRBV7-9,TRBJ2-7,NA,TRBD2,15,CATSTGTSGGYEQYF,TGTGCCACCTCCACCGGGACTAGCGGGGGTTACGAGCAGTACTTC
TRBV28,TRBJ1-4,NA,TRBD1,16,CASSLGTGTGVRKLFF,TGTGCCAGCAGTTTAGGGACCGGGACAGGCGTCCGAAAACTGTTTTTT
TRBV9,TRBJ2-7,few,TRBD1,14,CASSGGTGDYEQYF,TGTGCCAGCAGCGGCGGGACAGGGGACTACGAGCAGTACTTC
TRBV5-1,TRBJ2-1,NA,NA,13,CASSLGQREEQFF,TGCGCCAGCAGCTTGGGGCAGAGGGAGGAGCAGTTCTTC
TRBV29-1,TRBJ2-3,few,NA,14,CSVGDGGGADTQYF,TGCAGCGTTGGGGACGGGGGTGGCGCAGATACGCAGTATTTT
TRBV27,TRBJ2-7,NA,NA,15,CASSLGAGPPYEQYF,TGTGCCAGCAGTTTAGGGGCAGGGCCTCCTTACGAGCAGTACTTC
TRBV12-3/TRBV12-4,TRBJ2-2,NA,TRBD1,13,CASSLQGEGELFF,TGTGCCAGCAGTTTACAGGGGGAAGGGGAGCTGTTTTTT
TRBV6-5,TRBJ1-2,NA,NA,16,CASSYQSRAGDYGYTF,TGTGCCAGCAGTTACCAAAGTAGGGCAGGGGACTATGGCTACACCTTC
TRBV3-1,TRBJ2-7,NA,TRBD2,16,CASSQRASGGIYEQYF,TGTGCCAGCAGCCAACGGGCTAGCGGGGGTATCTACGAGCAGTACTTC
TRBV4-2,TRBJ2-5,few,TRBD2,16,CASSQVEGSGGETQYF,TGTGCCAGCAGCCAAGTGGAAGGTAGCGGGGGAGAGACCCAGTACTTC
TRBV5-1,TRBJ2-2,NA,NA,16,CASSLGGTRGTGELFF,TGCGCCAGCAGCTTGGGGGGGACCCGCGGGACCGGGGAGCTGTTTTTT
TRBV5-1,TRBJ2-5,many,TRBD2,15,CASSSSGGPQETQYF,TGCGCCAGCAGCTCTAGCGGGGGGCCCCAGGAGACCCAGTACTTC
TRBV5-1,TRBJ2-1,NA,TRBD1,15,CASSPLGGPYNEQFF,TGCGCCAGCAGCCCTCTAGGGGGCCCTTACAATGAGCAGTTCTTC
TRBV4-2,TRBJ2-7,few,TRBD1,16,CASSQEWEQGLYEQYF,TGTGCCAGCAGCCAAGAATGGGAACAGGGGTTATACGAGCAGTACTTC
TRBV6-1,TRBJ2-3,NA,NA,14,CASSKALETDTQYF,TGTGCCAGCAGTAAAGCCCTTGAAACAGATACGCAGTATTTT
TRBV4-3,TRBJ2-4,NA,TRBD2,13,CASSSGGADIQYF,TGCGCCAGCAGTAGCGGGGGGGCAGACATTCAGTACTTC
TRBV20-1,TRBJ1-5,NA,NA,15,CSARSGYWGNQPQHF,TGCAGTGCTAGGTCGGGGTACTGGGGCAATCAGCCCCAGCATTTT
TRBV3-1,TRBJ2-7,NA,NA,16,CASSHARGTREGEQYF,TGTGCCAGCAGCCATGCGCGCGGGACACGTGAAGGAGAGCAGTACTTC
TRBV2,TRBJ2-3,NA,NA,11,CASGGADTQYF,TGTGCCAGCGGAGGAGCAGATACGCAGTATTTT
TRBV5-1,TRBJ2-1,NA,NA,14,CASTPRGVTGEQFF,TGCGCCAGCACCCCGAGAGGGGTCACTGGGGAGCAGTTCTTC
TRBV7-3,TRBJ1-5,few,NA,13,CAAGEGSHQPQHF,TGTGCCGCCGGAGAGGGGTCCCACCAGCCCCAGCATTTT
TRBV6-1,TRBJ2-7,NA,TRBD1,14,CATSPQGESYEQYF,TGTGCCACCTCCCCGCAGGGGGAATCCTACGAGCAGTACTTC